The clone carrying this TCR beta chain was recorded a few times. Since all of the isolated RNA was reverse transcribed, expressed TCRB transcripts were what got sequenced. The table came from immunoSEQ multiplex PCR; TCRdb's copy has only in-frame clones and leaves some out. The data show around 240,000 clones, roughly 9.6% seen once. This sample is part of a study of beta chain features in type 1 diabetes. This CDR3 region has 14 residues. In germline, CDR1 is LNHDA, CDR2 SQIVND (reference sequence). Trimming cost V 5 bases and J 12 bases; bases outside gene matches: 10. This chain uses TRBV19 with TRBJ2-3; 11 bases match TRBD2. The TCR sequence derives from a woman in her late teens or twenties in good health. What was sequenced was naive CD4+ T cells from blood. The CDR3 coding sequence is TGTGCCAGTAGTGGGAGGACTAGCGGGCCCCCACAGTATTTT. Translated: CASSGRTSGPPQYF.